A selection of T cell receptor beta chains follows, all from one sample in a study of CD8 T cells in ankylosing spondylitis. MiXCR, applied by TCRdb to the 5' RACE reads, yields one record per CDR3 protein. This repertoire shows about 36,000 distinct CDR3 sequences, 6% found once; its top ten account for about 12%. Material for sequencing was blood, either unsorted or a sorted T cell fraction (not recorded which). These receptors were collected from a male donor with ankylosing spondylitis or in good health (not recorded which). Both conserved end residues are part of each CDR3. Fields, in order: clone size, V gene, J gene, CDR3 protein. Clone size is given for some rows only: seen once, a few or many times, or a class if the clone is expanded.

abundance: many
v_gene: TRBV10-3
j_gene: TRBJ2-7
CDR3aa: CAITGTPAYEQYF

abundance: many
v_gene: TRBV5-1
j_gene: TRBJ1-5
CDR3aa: CASSSGLQGSNQPQHF

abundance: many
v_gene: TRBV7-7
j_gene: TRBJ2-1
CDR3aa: CASSLSREGRGNEQFF

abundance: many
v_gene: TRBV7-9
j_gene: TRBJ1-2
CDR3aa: CASSSRRGPSYGYTF

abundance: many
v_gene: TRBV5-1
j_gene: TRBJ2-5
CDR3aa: CASSLLVAETQYF

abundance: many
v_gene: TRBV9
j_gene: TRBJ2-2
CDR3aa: CASSLDPGELFF

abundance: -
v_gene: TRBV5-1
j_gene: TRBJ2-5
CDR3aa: CASSGLLQETQYF

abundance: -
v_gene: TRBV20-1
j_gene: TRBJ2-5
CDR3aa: CRAITSRAGTRKETQYF

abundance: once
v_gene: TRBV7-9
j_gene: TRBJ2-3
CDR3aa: CASSFVLLQQSTDTQYF

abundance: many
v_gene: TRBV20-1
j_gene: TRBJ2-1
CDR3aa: CVLTSGPYNEQFF

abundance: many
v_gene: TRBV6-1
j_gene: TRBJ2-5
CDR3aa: CASSENWVNDQYF

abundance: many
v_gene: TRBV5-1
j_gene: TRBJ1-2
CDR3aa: CASTDNRGRVHGYTF

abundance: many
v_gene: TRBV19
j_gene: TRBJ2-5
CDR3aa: CASRDHWTGPQETQYF

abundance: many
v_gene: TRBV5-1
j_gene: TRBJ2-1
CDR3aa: CASRIAGSLHNEQFF

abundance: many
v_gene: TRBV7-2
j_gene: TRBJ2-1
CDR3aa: CASSSVFRGTNEQFF

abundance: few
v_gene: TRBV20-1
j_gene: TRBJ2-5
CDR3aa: CSARVLETQYF

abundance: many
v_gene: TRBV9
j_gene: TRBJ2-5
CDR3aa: CASSATSGRGKETQYF

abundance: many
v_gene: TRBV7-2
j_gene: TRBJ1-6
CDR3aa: CASSARSPLHF

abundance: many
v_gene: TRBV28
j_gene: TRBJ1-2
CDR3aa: CASSPQANYGYTF

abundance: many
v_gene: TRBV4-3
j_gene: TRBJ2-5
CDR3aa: CASSQVVGARETQYF

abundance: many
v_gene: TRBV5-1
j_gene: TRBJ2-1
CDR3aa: CASSQGLAGVFKGYNEQFF

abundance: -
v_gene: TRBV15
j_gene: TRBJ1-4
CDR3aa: CATSRVAGLDKKLFF

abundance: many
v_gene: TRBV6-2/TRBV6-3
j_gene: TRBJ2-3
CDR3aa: CASSYSTSGVDTQYF

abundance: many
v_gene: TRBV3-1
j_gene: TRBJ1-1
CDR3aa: CASSQGLEGGYTEAFF

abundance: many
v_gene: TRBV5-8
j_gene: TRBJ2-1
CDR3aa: CASSRRFVSEQFF

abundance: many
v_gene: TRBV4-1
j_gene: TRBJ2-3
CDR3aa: CASSRDGGDTQYF

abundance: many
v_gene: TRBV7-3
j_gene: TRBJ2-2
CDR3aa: CASRPSGSYSGELFF

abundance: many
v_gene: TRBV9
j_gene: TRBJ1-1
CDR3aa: CASIVNSGNTEAFF

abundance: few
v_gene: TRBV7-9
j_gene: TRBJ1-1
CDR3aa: CASRFQGEPEAFF

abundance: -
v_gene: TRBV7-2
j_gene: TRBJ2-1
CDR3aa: CASSLAMREQFF

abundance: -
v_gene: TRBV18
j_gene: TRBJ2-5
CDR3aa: CASSPPEVVETQYF

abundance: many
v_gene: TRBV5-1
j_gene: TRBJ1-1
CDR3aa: CASSPDPNTEAFF

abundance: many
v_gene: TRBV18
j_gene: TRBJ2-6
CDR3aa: CASSSLSSGAGANVLTF

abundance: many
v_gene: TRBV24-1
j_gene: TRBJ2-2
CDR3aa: CATNRDTGELFF

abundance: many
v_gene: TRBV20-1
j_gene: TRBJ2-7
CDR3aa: CSASRGSYEQYF

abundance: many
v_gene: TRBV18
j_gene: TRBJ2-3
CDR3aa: CASSPSGSTDTQYF

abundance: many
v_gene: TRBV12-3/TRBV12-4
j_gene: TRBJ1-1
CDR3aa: CASTQQGRSEAFF

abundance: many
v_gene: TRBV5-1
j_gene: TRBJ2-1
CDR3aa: CASSLRLGRRNYNEQFF

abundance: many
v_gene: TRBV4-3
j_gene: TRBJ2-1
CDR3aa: CASSQAGGPSYNEQFF

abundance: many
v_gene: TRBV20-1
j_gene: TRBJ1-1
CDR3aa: CSALDMNTEAFF

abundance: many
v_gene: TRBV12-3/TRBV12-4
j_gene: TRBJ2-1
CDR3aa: CASSLDRGPANEQFF

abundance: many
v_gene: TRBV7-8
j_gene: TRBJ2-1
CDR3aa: CASSLGAGNEQFF

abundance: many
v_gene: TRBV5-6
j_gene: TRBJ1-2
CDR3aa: CASSLRGVNYGYTF

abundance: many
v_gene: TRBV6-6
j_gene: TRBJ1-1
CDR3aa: CASSSAFNTEAFF

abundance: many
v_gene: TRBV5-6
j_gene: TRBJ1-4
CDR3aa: CASSPGAGEKLFF

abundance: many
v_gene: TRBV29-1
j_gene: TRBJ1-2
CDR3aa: CSVNRENYGYTF

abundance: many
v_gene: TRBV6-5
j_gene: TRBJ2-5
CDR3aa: CASSFGGETQYF

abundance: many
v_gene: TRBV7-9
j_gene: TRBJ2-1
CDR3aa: CASSFVAGGLPNEQFF

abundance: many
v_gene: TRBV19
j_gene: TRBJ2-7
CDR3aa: CASRLGATYEQYF

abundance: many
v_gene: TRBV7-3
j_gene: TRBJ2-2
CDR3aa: CASSERDAGELFF

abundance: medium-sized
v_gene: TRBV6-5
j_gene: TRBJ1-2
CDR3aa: CASSYTQGINYGYTF

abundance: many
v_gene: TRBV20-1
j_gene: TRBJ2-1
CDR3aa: CSARRGQAEQFF

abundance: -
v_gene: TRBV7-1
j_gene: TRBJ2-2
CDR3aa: CASSSPHGSTGELFF

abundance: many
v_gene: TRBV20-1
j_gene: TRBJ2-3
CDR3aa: CSASGAIERQYF